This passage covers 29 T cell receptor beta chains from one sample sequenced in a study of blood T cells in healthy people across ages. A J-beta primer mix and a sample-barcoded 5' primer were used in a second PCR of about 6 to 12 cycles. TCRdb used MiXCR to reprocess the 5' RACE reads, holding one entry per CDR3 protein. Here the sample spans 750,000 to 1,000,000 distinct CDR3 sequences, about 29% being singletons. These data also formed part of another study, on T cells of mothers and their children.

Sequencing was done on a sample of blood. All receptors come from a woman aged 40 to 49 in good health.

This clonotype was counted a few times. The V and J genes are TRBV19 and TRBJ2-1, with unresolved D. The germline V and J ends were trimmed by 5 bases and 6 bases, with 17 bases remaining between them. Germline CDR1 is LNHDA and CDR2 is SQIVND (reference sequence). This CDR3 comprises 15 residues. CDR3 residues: CASSSRSWDLNEQFF. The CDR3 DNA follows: TGTGCCAGTAGTTCCCGATCTTGGGATCTCAATGAGCAGTTCTTC.

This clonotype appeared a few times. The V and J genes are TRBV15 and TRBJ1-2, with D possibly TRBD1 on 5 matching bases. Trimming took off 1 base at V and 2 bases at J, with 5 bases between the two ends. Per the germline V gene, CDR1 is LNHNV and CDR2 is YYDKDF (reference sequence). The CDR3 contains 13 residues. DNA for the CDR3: TGTGCCACCAGCAGAGGACAGAACTATGGCTACACCTTC. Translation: CATSRGQNYGYTF.

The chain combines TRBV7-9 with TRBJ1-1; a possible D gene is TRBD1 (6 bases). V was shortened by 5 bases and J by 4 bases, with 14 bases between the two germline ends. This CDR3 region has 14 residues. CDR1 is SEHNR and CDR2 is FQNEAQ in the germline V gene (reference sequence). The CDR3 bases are TGTGCCAGCAGCCAGGCGGGGGCGGGCACTGAAGCTTTCTTT. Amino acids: CASSQAGAGTEAFF. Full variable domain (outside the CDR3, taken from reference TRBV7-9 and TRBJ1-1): DTGVSQNPRHKITKRGQNVTFRCDPISEHNRLYWYRQTLGQGPEFLTYFQNEAQLEKSRLLSDRFSAERPKGSFSTLEIQRTEQGDSAMYLCASSQAGAGTEAFFGQGTRLTVV.

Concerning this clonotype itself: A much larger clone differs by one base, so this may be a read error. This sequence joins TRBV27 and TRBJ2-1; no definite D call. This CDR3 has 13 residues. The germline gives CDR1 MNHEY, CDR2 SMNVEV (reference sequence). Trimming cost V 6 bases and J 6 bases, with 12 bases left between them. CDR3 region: CASSLGSVNEQFF. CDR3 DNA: TGTGCCAGCAGCCTAGGGTCGGTCAATGAGCAGTTCTTC.

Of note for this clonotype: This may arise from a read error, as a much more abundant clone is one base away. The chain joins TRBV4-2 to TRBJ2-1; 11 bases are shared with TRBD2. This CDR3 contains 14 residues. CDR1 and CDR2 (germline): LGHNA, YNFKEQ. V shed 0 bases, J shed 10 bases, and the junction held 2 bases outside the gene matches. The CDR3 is CASSQDTSGGEQFF. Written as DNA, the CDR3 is TGTGCCAGCAGCCAAGATACTAGCGGGGGCGAGCAGTTCTTC.

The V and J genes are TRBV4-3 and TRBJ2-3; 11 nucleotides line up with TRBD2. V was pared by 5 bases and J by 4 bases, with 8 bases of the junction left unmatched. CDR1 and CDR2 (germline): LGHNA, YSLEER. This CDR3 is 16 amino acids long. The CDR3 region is CASSSRLAGRADTQYF. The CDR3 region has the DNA TGCGCCAGCAGCTCCCGACTAGCGGGGAGGGCAGATACGCAGTATTTT.

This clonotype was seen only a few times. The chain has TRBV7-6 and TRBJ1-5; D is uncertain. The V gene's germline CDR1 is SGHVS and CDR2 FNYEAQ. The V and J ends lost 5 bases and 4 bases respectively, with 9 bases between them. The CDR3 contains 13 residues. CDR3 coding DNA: TGTGCCAGCAGCCGACGGATGAATCAGCCCCAGCATTTT. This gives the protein CASSRRMNQPQHF.

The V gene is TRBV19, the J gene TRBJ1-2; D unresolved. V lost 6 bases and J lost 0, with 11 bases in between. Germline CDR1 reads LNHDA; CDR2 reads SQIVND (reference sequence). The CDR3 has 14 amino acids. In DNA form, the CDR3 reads TGTGCCAGTAGACTCCCCGGAGCTAACTATGGCTACACCTTC. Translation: CASRLPGANYGYTF.

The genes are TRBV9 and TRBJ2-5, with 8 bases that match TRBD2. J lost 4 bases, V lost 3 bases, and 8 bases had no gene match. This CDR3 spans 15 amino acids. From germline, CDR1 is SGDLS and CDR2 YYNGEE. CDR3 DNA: TGTGCCAGCAGCGCCGCCGGGGGGGCCCCAGAGACCCAGTACTTC. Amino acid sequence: CASSAAGGAPETQYF.

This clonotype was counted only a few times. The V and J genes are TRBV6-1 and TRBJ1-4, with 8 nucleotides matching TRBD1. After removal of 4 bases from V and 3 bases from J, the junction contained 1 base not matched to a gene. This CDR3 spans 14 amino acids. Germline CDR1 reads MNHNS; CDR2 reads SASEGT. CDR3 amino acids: CASSAGGPNEKLFF. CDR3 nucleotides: TGTGCCAGCAGTGCAGGGGGCCCTAATGAAAAACTGTTTTTT.

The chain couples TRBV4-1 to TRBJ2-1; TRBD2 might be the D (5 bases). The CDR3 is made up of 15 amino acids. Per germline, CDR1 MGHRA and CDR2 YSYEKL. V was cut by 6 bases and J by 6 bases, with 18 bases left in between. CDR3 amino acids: CASRLGLPGSNEQFF. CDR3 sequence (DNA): TGCGCCAGCAGACTCGGGCTCCCGGGGAGCAATGAGCAGTTCTTC.

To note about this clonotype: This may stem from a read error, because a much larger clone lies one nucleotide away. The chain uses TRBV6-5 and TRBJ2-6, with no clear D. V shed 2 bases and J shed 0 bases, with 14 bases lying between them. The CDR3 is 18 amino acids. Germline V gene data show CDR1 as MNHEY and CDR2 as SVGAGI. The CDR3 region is CASSYRAGGNSGANVLTF. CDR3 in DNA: TGTGCCAGCAGTTACCGGGCAGGTGGGAACTCTGGGGCCAACGTCCTGACTTTC.

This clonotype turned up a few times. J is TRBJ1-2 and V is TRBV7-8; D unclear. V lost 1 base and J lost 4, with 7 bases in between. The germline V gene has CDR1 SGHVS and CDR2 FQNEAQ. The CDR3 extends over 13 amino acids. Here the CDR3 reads CASSLEGFYGYTF. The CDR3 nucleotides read TGTGCCAGCAGCTTAGAAGGGTTCTATGGCTACACCTTC.

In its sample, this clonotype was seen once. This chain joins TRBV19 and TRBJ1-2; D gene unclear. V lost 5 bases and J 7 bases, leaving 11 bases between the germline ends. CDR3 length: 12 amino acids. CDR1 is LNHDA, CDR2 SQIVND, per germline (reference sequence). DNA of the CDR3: TGTGCCAGTAGTGCCTCTCCGGGTGGCTACACCTTC. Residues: CASSASPGGYTF.

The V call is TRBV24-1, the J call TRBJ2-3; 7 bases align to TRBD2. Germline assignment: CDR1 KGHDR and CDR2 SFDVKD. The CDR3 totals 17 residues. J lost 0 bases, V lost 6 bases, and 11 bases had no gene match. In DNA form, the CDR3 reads TGTGCCACCAGTAATCCCGATGATAGCGGGAGCACAGATACGCAGTATTTT. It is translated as CATSNPDDSGSTDTQYF.

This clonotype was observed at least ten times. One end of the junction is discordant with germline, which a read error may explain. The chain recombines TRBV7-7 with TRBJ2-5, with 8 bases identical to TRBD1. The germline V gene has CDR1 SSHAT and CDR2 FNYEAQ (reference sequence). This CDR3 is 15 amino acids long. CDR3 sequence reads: CASSAYTGGRETQYF. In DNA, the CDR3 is TGTGCTAGCAGCGCATATACAGGGGGACGGGAGACCCAGTACTTC.

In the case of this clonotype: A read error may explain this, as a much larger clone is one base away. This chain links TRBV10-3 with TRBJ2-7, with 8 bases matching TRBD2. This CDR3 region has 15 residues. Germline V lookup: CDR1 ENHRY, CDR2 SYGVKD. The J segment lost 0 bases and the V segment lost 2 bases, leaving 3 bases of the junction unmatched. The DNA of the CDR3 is TGTGCCATCAGTGAGCTGAGCGGGGGCTCCTACGAGCAGTACTTC. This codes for CAISELSGGSYEQYF.

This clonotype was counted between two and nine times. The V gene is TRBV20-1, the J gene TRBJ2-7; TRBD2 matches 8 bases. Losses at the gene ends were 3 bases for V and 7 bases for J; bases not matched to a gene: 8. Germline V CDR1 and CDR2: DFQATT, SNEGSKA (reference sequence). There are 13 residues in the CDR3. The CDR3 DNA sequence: TGCAGTGCTAGGCGGGGGGAAGCGGGGGAGCAGTACTTC. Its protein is CSARRGEAGEQYF.

Here the CDR3 reads CASALAGHTDTQYF. CDR3 DNA sequence: TGTGCCAGCGCGCTAGCGGGGCACACAGATACGCAGTATTTT. The rearrangement joins TRBV2 to TRBJ2-3; TRBD2 agrees at 9 bases. The V segment lost 8 bases and the J segment 2 bases; nucleotides outside the gene matches: 5. Germline V lookup: CDR1 SNHLY, CDR2 FYNNEI. This CDR3 is 14 amino acids long.

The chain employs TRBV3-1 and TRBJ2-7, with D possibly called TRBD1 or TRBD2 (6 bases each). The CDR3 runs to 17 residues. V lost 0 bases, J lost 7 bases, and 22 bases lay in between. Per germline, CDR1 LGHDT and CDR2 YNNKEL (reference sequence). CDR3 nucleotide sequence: TGTGCCAGCAGCCAAGAGGAGACAGGTCGGGCGGGGAATGAGCAGTACTTC. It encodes CASSQEETGRAGNEQYF.

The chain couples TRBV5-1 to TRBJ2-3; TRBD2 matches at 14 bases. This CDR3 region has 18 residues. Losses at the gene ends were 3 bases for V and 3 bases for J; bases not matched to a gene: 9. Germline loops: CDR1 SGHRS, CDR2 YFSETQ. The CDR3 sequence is CASSSEPGLAGETDTQYF. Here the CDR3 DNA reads TGCGCCAGCAGCTCGGAACCGGGACTAGCGGGGGAGACAGATACGCAGTATTTT. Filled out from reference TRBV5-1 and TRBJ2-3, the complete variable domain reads KAGVTQTPRYLIKTRGQQVTLSCSPISGHRSVSWYQQTPGQGLQFLFEYFSETQRNKGNFPGRFSGRQFSNSRSEMNVSTLELGDSALYLCASSSEPGLAGETDTQYFGPGTRLTVL.

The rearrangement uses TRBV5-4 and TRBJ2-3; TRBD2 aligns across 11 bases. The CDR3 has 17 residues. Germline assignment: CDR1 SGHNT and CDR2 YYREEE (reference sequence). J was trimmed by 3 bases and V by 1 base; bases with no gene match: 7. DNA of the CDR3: TGTGCCAGCAGCTTGAGGCTAGCGGGGGGTAGTACAGATACGCAGTATTTT. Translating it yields CASSLRLAGGSTDTQYF.

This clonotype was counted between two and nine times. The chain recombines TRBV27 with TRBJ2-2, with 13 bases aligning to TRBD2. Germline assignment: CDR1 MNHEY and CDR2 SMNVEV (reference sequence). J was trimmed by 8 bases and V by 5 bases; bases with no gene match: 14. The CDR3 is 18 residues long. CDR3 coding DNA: TGTGCCAGCAGTCCACAAAAGGGACTAGCGGGGCGGAGTGGGGAGCTGTTTTTT. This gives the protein CASSPQKGLAGRSGELFF.

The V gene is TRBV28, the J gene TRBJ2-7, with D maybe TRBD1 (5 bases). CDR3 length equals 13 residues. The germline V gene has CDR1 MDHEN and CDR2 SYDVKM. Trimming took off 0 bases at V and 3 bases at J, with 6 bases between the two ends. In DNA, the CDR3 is TGTGCCAGCAGTTTATGGACAGACTACGAGCAGTACTTC. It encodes CASSLWTDYEQYF. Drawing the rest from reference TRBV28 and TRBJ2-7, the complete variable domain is DVKVTQSSRYLVKRTGEKVFLECVQDMDHENMFWYRQDPGLGLRLIYFSYDVKMKEKGDIPEGYSVSREKKERFSLILESASTNQTSMYLCASSLWTDYEQYFGPGTRLTVT.

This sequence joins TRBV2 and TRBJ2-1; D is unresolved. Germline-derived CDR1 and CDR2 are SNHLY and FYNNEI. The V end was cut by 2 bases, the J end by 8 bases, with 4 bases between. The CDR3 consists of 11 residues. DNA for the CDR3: TGTGCCAGCAGTGAACGGGATGAGCAGTTCTTC. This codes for CASSERDEQFF. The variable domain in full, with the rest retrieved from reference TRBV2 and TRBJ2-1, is EPEVTQTPSHQVTQMGQEVILRCVPISNHLYFYWYRQILGQKVEFLVSFYNNEISEKSEIFDDQFSVERPDGSNFTLKIRSTKLEDSAMYFCASSERDEQFFGPGTRLTVL.

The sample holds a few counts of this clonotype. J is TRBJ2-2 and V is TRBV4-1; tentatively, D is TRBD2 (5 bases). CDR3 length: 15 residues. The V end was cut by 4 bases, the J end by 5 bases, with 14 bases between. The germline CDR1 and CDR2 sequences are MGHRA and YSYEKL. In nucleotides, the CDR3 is TGCGCCAGCAGCCCGGGGTGGGCTCGGACCGGGGAGCTGTTTTTT. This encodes CASSPGWARTGELFF.

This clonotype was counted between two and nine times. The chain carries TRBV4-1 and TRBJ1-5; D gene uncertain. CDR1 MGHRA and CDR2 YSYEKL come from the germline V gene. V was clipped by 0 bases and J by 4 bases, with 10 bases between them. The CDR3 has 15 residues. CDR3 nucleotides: TGCGCCAGCAGCCAAGATGGGCGGAAGAATCAGCCCCAGCATTTT. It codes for CASSQDGRKNQPQHF.

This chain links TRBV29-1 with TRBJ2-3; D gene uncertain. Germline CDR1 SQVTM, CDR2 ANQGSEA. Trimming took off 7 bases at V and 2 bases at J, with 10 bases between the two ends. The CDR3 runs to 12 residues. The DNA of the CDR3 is TGCAGCGCCGAAGCAAACACAGATACGCAGTATTTT. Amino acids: CSAEANTDTQYF.

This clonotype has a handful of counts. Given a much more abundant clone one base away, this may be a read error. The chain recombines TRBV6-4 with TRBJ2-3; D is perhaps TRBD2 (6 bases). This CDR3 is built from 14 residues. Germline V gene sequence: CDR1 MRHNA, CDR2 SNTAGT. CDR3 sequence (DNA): TGTGCCAGCAGTGACGGGGGGAGCACAGATACGCGGTATTTT. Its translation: CASSDGGSTDTRYF.